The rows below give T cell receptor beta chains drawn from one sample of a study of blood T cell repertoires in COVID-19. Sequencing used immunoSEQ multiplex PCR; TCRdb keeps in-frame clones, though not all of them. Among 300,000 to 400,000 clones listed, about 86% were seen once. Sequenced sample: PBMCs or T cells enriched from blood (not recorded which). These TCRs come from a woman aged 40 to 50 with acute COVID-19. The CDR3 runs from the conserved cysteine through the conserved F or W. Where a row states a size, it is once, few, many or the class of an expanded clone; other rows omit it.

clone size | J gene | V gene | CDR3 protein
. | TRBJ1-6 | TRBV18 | CASSPNGQGNSPLHF
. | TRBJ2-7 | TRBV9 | CASSVDGGGTYEQYF
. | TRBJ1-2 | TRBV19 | CASKGDREGGYTF
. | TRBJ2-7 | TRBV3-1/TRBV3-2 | CASSRDWVGSYEQYF
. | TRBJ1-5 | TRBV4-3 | CASSQNWGGSNQPQHF
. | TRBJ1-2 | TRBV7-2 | CASSLAIGGRNYGYTF
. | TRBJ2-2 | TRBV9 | CASSVGGANTGELFF
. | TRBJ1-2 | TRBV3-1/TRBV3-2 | CASSLTGGGYTF
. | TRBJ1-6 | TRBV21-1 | CASSISGTDSGSSPLHF
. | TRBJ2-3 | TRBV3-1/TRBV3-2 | CASSQEFGETSGRSTDTQYF
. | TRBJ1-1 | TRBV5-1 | CASSQQGAYTEAFF
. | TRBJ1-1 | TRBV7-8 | CASSPRGTGFFSNTEAFF
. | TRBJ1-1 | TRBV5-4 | CASRFGDITANTEAFF
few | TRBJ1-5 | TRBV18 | CASSNSNQPQHF
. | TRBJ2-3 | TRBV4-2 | CASSGGAFTDTQYF
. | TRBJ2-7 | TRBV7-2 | CASRPNTISEQYF
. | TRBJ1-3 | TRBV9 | CASSVRDRVLYSGNTIYF
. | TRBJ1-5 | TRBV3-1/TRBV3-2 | CASSPGQFNQPQHF
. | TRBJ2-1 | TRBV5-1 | CASSLATGSHNEQFF
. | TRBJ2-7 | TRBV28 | CASSPGVGEQYF
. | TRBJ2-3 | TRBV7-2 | CASSLLHSGLVKLDTQYF
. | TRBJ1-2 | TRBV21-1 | CASTRRCQGYTF
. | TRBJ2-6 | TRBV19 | CASSIHPTGISSGANVLTF
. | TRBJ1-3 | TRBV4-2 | CASSQLQGPPGNTIYF
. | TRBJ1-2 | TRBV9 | CASSASGGGYGYTF
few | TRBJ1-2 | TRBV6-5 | CASRNEDRGSRGYTF
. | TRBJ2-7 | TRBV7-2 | CASSLYGAHYEQYF
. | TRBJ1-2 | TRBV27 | CASSSTGGAGYGYTF
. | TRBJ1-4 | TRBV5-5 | CASSLQSGEKLFF
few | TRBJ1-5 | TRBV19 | CASSIRGQLGIQPQHF
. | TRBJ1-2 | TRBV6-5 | CASSYGQGVGGYGYTF
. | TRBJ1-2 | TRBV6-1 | CASSEMSRGDNYGYTF
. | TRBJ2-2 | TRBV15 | CATSAGLATGELFF
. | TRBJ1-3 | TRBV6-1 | CASSVLLRQGISGNTIYF
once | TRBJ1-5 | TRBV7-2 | CASTSGGVSNQPQHF
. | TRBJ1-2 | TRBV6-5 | CASRRGQNYGYTF
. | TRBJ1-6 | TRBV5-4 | CASSLDRVASPLHF
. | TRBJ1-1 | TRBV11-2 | CASSLGNQQGFNTEAFF
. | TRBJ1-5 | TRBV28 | CASSFDNSGQPQHF
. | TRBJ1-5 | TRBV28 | CASSFRGQPPQHF
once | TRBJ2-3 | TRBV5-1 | CASSLTGQDTQYF
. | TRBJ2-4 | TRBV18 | CASSPIAGAGNIQYF
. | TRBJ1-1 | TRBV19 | CASSISWGTRATEAFF
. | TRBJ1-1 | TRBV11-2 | CASSLEPGGVTEAFF
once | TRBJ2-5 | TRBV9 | CASSVSGGGETQYF
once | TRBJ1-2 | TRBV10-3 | CAISESGIGALYGYTF
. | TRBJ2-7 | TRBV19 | CASSSGQGLGSGEQYF
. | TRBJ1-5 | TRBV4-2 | CASSQNPDRDRNQPQHF
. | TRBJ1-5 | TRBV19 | CATRTGYNQPQHF
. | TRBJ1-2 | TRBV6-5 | CASSRTGGTYGYTF
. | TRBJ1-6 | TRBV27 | CASSLPGYNSPLHF
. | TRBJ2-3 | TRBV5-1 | CASSLAGTQPTDTQYF
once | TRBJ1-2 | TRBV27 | CASSSRDRVKNTF
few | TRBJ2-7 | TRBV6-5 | CASRKQSSYEQYF